Given below is one TCR beta chain in context. The antigen is undetermined. Profiling relied on immunoSEQ multiplex PCR, and the TCRdb table lists in-frame clones only, not all of them. Of approximately 150,000 clones listed, approximately 95% are singletons. This sample is part of a study of T cell responses to AZD1222 COVID-19 vaccine. Regarding the study as a whole: The reported proportion of spike-specific TCRs targeting unmutated variant regions was nearly half. Baseline antibody screening turned up just 6 or 7 seropositive AZD1222 recipients.

V shed 5 bases, J shed 1 base, and the junction held 1 base outside the gene matches. The CDR3 runs to 13 residues. The V gene's germline CDR1 is SNHLY and CDR2 FYNNEI. This TCR was recovered from an adult in good health. The sequencing here drew on peripheral blood, taken on day 0 of MenACWY control vaccination. The chain employs TRBV2 and TRBJ1-1, with 7 bases identical to TRBD1. CDR3 residues: CASSRDRNTEAFF. In nucleotides, the CDR3 is TGTGCCAGCAGTAGGGACAGGAACACTGAAGCTTTCTTT.